Ten or more counts support the clone carrying this TCR beta chain. The antigen remains unidentified. The entry originates in a study of human T cells and chemical hapten exposure. Study-level results: Expanded TCRs grouped into significantly more large CDR3 similarity clusters than controls produced.

TCRdb redid the calling of the RACE reads with MiXCR, one entry per CDR3 protein. The sample has about 40,000 distinct CDR3 sequences; over 3% are singletons. Time point denoted: patch test 2, 6 weeks after DPC sensitization. Treatment: therapeutic diphenylcyclopropenone sensitization with weekly scalp DPC. V lost 5 bases, J lost 5 bases, and 30 bases stayed unmatched. The length of the CDR3 is 23 residues. This specimen consisted of whole blood, obtained in connection with sensitization to the hapten diphenylcyclopropenone (DPC). V and J are TRBV12-3 or TRBV12-4 and TRBJ2-2; 9 bases agree with TRBD2. The sequence derives from a man aged 35 to 55 with alopecia areata. Some clones in this sample may be carry-over from other donors' samples. CDR3 coding DNA: TGTGCCAGCAGTCCTCGACAAGGACAGGATCTTTTTCGAGCGGGAGGAATAACCGGGGAGCTGTTTTTT. It is translated as CASSPRQGQDLFRAGGITGELFF.